This TCR beta chain derives from a study of blood T cells in healthy people across ages. V was clipped by 11 bases and J by 6 bases, with 14 bases between them. The CDR3 loop spans 11 amino acids. PBMCs, at least 7 million per sample, were isolated. A second PCR, run for about 6 to 11 cycles, used a sample-barcoded 5' primer plus a J-beta primer mix. TCRdb fed the 5' RACE reads into MiXCR, producing one record per CDR3 protein. This sample has about 570,000 distinct CDR3 sequences; roughly a quarter occur once, and the top ten carry 3% to 4.5%. Separately, the same data were catalogued under a study of T cells of mothers and their children. That report notes: Each child contributed around 3 million TCR beta CDR3 reads, while each mother contributed over 8.5 million. No clone of persistent microchimeric T cells was detected.

The sequence derives from a boy aged 2-9 years in good health. Material for sequencing was blood. The gene calls are TRBV12-3 or TRBV12-4 and TRBJ2-7; the D is unclear. Written as DNA, the CDR3 is TGTGCCTGCACTCGGATGGGCGAGCAGTACTTC. This encodes CACTRMGEQYF.